This entry lists 17 T cell receptor beta chains sequenced from one sample in a study of T cell repertoires in cytomegalovirus infection. TCRdb ran MiXCR on the reads and lists one entry per CDR3 protein. The repertoire holds 300,000 to 400,000 distinct CDR3 sequences, about 29% seen once, with 15% to 20% in the top ten. Their antigens remain unidentified. The sample here was cultured PBMCs, taken from culture after CMV antigen stimulation. The receptors were sampled from a human donor in good health (CMV status not recorded). Some clones in this sample may be carry-over from other donors' samples.

The chain joins TRBV28 to TRBJ2-3; 7 nucleotides align to TRBD2. J lost 7 bases, V lost 6 bases, and 16 bases had no gene match. There are 16 residues in the CDR3. Germline V gene data show CDR1 as MDHEN and CDR2 as SYDVKM. Written as DNA, the CDR3 is TGTGCCAGCAGATTGGGGCTAGCGGTCGCACATTATACGCAGTATTTT. Translating gives CASRLGLAVAHYTQYF.

This clonotype was observed a handful of times. J is TRBJ1-5 and V is TRBV9; TRBD1 agrees at 9 bases. The V segment lost 4 bases and the J segment 6 bases; nucleotides outside the gene matches: 8. The CDR3 contains 15 residues. Per the germline V gene, CDR1 is SGDLS and CDR2 is YYNGEE. This CDR3 reads CASSTTGGRSQPQHF. CDR3 nucleotides: TGTGCCAGCAGCACTACAGGGGGCAGAAGTCAGCCCCAGCATTTT.

This chain links TRBV13 with TRBJ2-5; 7 bases align to TRBD2. Germline lookup yields CDR1 PRHDT and CDR2 FYEKMQ (reference sequence). The CDR3 has 12 residues. Trimming cost V 8 bases and J 5 bases; bases outside gene matches: 5. This chain's CDR3 is CASCGGDETQYF. In nucleotides, the CDR3 is TGTGCCAGCTGCGGGGGAGACGAGACCCAGTACTTC. Using reference TRBV13 and TRBJ2-5 for the parts outside the CDR3, the full variable domain is AAGVIQSPRHLIKEKRETATLKCYPIPRHDTVYWYQQGPGQDPQFLISFYEKMQSDKGSIPDRFSAQQFSDYHSELNMSSLELGDSALYFCASCGGDETQYFGPGTRLLVL.

The rearrangement uses TRBV7-8 and TRBJ2-3; D remains ambiguous. Trimming removed 5 bases at V and 0 bases at J, with 18 bases between. The CDR3 is made up of 17 amino acids. Looked up from germline, CDR1 is SGHVS and CDR2 is FQNEAQ. The chain's CDR3 is CASSLPRGRPSTDTQYF. The CDR3 bases are TGTGCCAGCAGCCTTCCCCGAGGACGGCCGAGCACAGATACGCAGTATTTT.

This clonotype was detected only a few times. The chain is built from TRBV6-6 and TRBJ1-2; 7 positions match TRBD1. With 1 base clipped from V and 8 bases from J, the junction kept 10 bases outside the gene matches. The germline CDR1 and CDR2 sequences are MNHNY and SVGAGI (reference sequence). The CDR3 covers 15 residues. This CDR3 reads CASSYYRDSPGGYTF. As DNA, the CDR3 is TGTGCCAGCAGTTACTACAGGGACAGTCCAGGAGGCTACACCTTC.

This clonotype was seen a handful of times. The V and J genes are TRBV7-6 and TRBJ1-2, with D possibly TRBD1 on 6 matching bases. V was pared by 5 bases and J by 8 bases, with 12 bases between. The CDR3 runs to 12 residues. The germline gives CDR1 SGHVS, CDR2 FNYEAQ. CDR3 bases: TGTGCCAGCAGCGAACATGGGGGCGGCTACACCTTC. Amino acid sequence: CASSEHGGGYTF.

This clonotype was detected a few times. The chain employs TRBV9 and TRBJ2-7, with TRBD1 as a possible D gene (6 bases). Germline V gives CDR1 SGDLS, CDR2 YYNGEE. V dropped 4 bases and J dropped 0 bases, with 26 bases sitting between them. The length of the CDR3 is 19 residues. CDR3 region: CASSSGQSRSERSSYEQYF. The CDR3 bases are TGTGCCAGCAGCTCCGGACAGTCCCGGTCGGAGAGATCCTCCTACGAGCAGTACTTC.

This clonotype was seen more than once but under ten times. The chain combines TRBV19 with TRBJ1-1; D gene uncertain. Trimming removed 7 bases from V and 4 bases from J, with 28 bases in between. This CDR3 has 18 residues. The germline gives CDR1 LNHDA, CDR2 SQIVND (reference sequence). The CDR3 region has the DNA TGTGCCAGTAAATCACCAGATCCAAGTTTCCGGTGGGGCACTGAAGCTTTCTTT. The encoded protein is CASKSPDPSFRWGTEAFF. Full variable domain (missing parts from reference TRBV19 and TRBJ1-1): DGGITQSPKYLFRKEGQNVTLSCEQNLNHDAMYWYRQDPGQGLRLIYYSQIVNDFQKGDIAEGYSVSREKKESFPLTVTSAQKNPTAFYLCASKSPDPSFRWGTEAFFGQGTRLTVV.

This sequence joins TRBV27 and TRBJ2-7; TRBD1 matches at 11 bases. Germline CDR1 is MNHEY and CDR2 is SMNVEV (reference sequence). Trimming at V came to 0 bases and at J to 6 bases, leaving 4 bases not matched to a gene. The CDR3 extends over 15 amino acids. The CDR3 is CASSLSGTGGREQYF. CDR3 bases: TGTGCCAGCAGTTTATCCGGGACAGGGGGGCGCGAGCAGTACTTC.

This clonotype turned up a few times. The rearrangement joins TRBV7-9 to TRBJ1-1, with D tentatively TRBD1 (6 bases). The germline V gene has CDR1 SEHNR and CDR2 FQNEAQ (reference sequence). V shed 5 bases and J shed 0 bases, with 16 bases lying between them. The CDR3 length is 16 residues. The CDR3 region has the DNA TGTGCCAGCAGCCCTACAGGGATACTTTTGAACACTGAAGCTTTCTTT. Amino acid sequence: CASSPTGILLNTEAFF.

The chain recombines TRBV28 with TRBJ1-5; D is unresolved. CDR3 length: 13 amino acids. Trimming took 10 bases from V and 4 from J, leaving 14 bases between them. Germline V gene lookup returns CDR1 MDHEN and CDR2 SYDVKM. The CDR3 here is CATRGRSNQPQHF. Written as DNA, the CDR3 is TGTGCCACTCGTGGGAGGTCGAATCAGCCCCAGCATTTT.

The V call is TRBV11-2, the J call TRBJ1-2; possibly TRBD1 for D (6 bases). The CDR3 consists of 15 residues. Germline CDR1 reads SGHAT; CDR2 reads FQNNGV. Between the trimmed V and J ends, which lost 0 bases and 5 bases, there was a span of 13 bases. Here the CDR3 reads CASSLDQGTRYGYTF. The CDR3 coding sequence is TGTGCCAGCAGCTTAGATCAGGGGACGCGGTATGGCTACACCTTC.

This clonotype was seen only a few times. The CDR3 protein is CATGQLQDEQFF. In DNA, the CDR3 is TGTGCCACGGGACAGCTACAAGATGAGCAGTTCTTC. The chain uses TRBV24-1 and TRBJ2-1; 7 nucleotides align to TRBD1. Germline-derived CDR1 and CDR2 are KGHDR and SFDVKD. The CDR3 has 12 residues. J gave up 8 bases and V 10 bases, and 7 bases lay outside the gene matches.

A few counts support this clonotype. The chain links TRBV7-9 to TRBJ2-3; possible D gene TRBD2, 5 bases. CDR3 length equals 15 residues. V was trimmed by 6 bases and J by 5 bases, leaving 18 bases between them. The germline gives CDR1 SEHNR, CDR2 FQNEAQ (reference sequence). In DNA form, the CDR3 reads TGTGCCAGCAGAGCAAACGCGGTTCGGGGAGATACGCAGTATTTT. It encodes CASRANAVRGDTQYF.

The chain combines TRBV6-1 with TRBJ2-5, with no clear D. Deletions cut 5 bases from V and 2 bases from J, with 9 bases between. Per germline, CDR1 MNHNS and CDR2 SASEGT. This CDR3 contains 13 residues. The CDR3 DNA follows: TGTGCCAGCAGTTTCCAGATTCAAGAGACCCAGTACTTC. Translation gives CASSFQIQETQYF.

This clonotype was recorded a few times. The chain couples TRBV7-2 to TRBJ2-1, with D perhaps matching TRBD2 (5 bases). Trimming shortened V by 4 bases and J by 12 bases, and 13 bases separated the two germline ends. Germline V gives CDR1 SGHTA, CDR2 FQGNSA. The CDR3 loop spans 12 amino acids. The CDR3 here is CASSWERLGQFF. The CDR3 DNA sequence: TGTGCCAGCAGCTGGGAGAGGCTGGGGCAGTTCTTC.

In this sample, this clonotype turned up a few times. J is TRBJ2-5 and V is TRBV12-3 or TRBV12-4, with 7 bases fitting TRBD2. The V gene end was trimmed by 5 bases and the J gene end by 2 bases; junction bases not matched to a gene: 8. The CDR3 sequence is 15 residues long. DNA of the CDR3: TGTGCCAGCAGTGAAAGAGCGGGGTCACAAGAGACCCAGTACTTC. Protein sequence: CASSERAGSQETQYF.